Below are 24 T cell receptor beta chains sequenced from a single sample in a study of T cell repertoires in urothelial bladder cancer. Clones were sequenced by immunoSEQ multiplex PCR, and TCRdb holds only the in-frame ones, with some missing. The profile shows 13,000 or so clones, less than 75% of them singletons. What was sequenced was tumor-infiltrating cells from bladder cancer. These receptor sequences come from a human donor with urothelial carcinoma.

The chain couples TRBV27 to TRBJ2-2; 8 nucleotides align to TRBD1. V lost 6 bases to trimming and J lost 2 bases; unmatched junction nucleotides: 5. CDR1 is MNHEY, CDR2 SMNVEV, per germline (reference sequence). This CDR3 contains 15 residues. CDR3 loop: CASSRGQANTGELFF. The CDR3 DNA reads TGTGCCAGCAGCCGGGGACAGGCTAACACCGGGGAGCTGTTTTTT.

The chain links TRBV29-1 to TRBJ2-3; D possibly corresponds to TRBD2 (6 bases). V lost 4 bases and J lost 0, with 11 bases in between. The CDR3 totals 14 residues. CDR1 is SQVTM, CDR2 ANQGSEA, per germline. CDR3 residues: CSVGGGASTDTQYF. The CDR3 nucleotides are TGCAGCGTTGGGGGCGGGGCTAGCACAGATACGCAGTATTTT.

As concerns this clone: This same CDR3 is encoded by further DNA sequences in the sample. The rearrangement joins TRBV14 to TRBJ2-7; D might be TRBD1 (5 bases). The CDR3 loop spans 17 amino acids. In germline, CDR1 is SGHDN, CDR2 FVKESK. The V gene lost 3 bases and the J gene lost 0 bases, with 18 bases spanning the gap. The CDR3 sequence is CASSQEVSRGGSYEQYF. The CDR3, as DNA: TGTGCCAGCAGCCAGGAAGTCTCAAGGGGCGGCTCCTACGAGCAGTACTTC.

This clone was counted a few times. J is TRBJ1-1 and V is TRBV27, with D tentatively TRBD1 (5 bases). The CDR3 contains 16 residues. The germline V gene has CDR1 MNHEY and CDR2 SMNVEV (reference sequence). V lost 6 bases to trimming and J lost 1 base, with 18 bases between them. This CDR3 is CASRRTRGSWNTEAFF. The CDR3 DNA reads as TGTGCCAGCAGGAGAACGAGGGGAAGTTGGAACACTGAAGCTTTCTTT.

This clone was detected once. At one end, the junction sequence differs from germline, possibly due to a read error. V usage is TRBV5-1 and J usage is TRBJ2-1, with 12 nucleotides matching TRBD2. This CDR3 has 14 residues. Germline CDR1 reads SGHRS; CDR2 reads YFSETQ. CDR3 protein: CASSLGLAGDPGLF. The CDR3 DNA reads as TGCGCCAGCAGCTTGGGACTAGCGGGGGACCCTGGGCTCTTC.

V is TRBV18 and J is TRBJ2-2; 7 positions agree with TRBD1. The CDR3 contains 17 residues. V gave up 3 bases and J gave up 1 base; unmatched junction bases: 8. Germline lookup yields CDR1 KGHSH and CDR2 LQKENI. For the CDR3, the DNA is TGTGCCAGCTCACCCAAAACCGGGACAGAGAACACCGGGGAGCTGTTTTTT. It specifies CASSPKTGTENTGELFF.

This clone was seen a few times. CDR3 amino acids: CATSGGVLLTEAFF. The CDR3 DNA reads TGTGCCACCAGCGGAGGGGTCCTCCTCACTGAAGCTTTCTTT. The chain carries TRBV15 and TRBJ1-1; TRBD1 might be the D (5 bases). In germline, CDR1 is LNHNV, CDR2 YYDKDF (reference sequence). The CDR3 spans 14 residues. The V gene lost 5 bases and the J gene lost 4 bases, with 14 bases spanning the gap. The complete variable domain, with remaining parts taken from reference TRBV15 and TRBJ1-1, reads DAMVIQNPRYQVTQFGKPVTLSCSQTLNHNVMYWYQQKSSQAPKLLFHYYDKDFNNEADTPDNFQSRRPNTSFCFLDIRSPGLGDTAMYLCATSGGVLLTEAFFGQGTRLTVV.

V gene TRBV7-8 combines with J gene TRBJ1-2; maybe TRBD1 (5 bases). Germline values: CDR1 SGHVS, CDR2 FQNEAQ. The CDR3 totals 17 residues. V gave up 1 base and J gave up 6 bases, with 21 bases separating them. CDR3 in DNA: TGTGCCAGCAGCTTAGGGTGGGGGGATGAGGAGAGGAATGGCTACACCTTC. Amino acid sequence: CASSLGWGDEERNGYTF.

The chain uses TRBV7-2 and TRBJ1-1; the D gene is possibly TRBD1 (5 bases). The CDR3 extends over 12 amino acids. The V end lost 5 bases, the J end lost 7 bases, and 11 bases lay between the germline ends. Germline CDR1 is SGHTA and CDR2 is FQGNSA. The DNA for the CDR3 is TGTGCCAGCAGCCTTTCAGGGAATGAAGCTTTCTTT. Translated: CASSLSGNEAFF.

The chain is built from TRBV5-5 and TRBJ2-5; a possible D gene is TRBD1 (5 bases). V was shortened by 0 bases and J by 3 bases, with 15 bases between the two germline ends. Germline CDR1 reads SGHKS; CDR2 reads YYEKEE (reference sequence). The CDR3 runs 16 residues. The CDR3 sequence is CASSLGGRLAKETQYF. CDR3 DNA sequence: TGTGCCAGCAGCTTGGGGGGCCGGCTCGCCAAAGAGACCCAGTACTTC. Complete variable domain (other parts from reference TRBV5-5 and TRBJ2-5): DAGVTQSPTHLIKTRGQQVTLRCSPISGHKSVSWYQQVLGQGPQFIFQYYEKEERGRGNFPDRFSARQFPNYSSELNVNALLLGDSALYLCASSLGGRLAKETQYFGPGTRLLVL.

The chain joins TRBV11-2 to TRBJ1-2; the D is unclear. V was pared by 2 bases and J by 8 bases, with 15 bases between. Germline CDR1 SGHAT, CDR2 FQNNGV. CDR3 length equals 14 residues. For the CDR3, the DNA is TGTGCCAGCAGCTTAACACTGGAGGGAGGCGGCTACACCTTC. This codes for CASSLTLEGGGYTF.

CDR3 nucleotide sequence: TGTGCCAGCAGTGAAGCTTGGACAGGGGTGCGCTACGAGCAGTACTTC. Its translation: CASSEAWTGVRYEQYF. V usage is TRBV6-1 and J usage is TRBJ2-7; 9 nucleotides match TRBD1. Trimming removed 0 bases from V and 3 bases from J; junction bases left unmatched: 6. CDR1 and CDR2 (germline): MNHNS, SASEGT. The CDR3 consists of 16 residues.

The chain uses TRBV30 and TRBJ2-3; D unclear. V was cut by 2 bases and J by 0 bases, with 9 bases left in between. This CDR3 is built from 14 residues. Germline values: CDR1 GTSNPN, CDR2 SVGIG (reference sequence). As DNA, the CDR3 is TGTGCCTGGAGTCGGCTGGGGAGCACAGATACGCAGTATTTT. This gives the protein CAWSRLGSTDTQYF.

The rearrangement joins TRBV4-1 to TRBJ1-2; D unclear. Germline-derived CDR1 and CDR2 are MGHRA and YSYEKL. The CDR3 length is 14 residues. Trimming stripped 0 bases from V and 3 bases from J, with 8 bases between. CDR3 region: CASSQEFFDYGYTF. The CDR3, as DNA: TGCGCCAGCAGCCAAGAGTTTTTTGACTATGGCTACACCTTC.

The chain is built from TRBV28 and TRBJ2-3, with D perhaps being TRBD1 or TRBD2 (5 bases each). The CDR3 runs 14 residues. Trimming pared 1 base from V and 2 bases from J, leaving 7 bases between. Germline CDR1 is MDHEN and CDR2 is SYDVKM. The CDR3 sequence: CASSLLGDTDTQYF. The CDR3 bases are TGTGCCAGCAGTTTATTGGGGGACACAGATACGCAGTATTTT. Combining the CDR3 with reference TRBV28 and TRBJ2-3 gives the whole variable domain DVKVTQSSRYLVKRTGEKVFLECVQDMDHENMFWYRQDPGLGLRLIYFSYDVKMKEKGDIPEGYSVSREKKERFSLILESASTNQTSMYLCASSLLGDTDTQYFGPGTRLTVL.

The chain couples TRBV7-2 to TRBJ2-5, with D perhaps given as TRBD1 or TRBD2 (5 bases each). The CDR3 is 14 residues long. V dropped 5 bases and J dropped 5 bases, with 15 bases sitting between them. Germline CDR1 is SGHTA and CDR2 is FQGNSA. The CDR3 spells CASSRGVGAETQYF. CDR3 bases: TGTGCCAGCAGCCGTGGGGTCGGGGCGGAGACCCAGTACTTC.

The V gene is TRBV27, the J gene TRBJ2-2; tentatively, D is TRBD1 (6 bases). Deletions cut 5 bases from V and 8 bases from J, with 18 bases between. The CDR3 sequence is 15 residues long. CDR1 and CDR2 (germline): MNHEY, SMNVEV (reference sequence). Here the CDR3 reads CASSPMTGLGGELFF. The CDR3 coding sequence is TGTGCCAGCAGTCCCATGACAGGACTGGGGGGGGAGCTGTTTTTT.

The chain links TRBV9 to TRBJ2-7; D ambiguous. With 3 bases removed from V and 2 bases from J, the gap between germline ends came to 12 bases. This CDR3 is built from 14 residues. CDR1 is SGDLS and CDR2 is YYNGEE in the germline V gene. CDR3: CASSAQDGAYEQYF. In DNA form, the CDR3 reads TGTGCCAGCAGCGCCCAGGACGGCGCCTACGAGCAGTACTTC.

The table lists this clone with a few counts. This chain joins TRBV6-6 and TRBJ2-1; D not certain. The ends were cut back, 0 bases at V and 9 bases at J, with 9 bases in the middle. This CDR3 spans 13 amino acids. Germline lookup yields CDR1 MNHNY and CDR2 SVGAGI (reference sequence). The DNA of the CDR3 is TGTGCCAGCAGTTACTCGGCTGAAACTGAGCAGTTCTTC. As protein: CASSYSAETEQFF.

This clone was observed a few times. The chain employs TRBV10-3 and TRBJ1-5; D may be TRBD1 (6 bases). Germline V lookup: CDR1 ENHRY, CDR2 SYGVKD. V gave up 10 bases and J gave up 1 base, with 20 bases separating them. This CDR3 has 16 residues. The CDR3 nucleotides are TGTGCCAGCTCCCGGAACTCTCAGGGGAGCAATCAGCCCCAGCATTTT. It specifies CASSRNSQGSNQPQHF.

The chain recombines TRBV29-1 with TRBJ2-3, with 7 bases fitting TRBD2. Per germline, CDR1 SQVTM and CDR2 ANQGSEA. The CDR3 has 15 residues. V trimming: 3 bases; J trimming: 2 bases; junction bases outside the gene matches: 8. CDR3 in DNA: TGCAGCGTTGAGGGGCGGGGGAGACTCACAGATACGCAGTATTTT. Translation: CSVEGRGRLTDTQYF.

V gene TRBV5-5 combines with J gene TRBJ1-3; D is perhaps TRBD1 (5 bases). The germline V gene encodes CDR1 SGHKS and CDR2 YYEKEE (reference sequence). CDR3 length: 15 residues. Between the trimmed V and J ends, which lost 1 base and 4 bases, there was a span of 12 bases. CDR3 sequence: CASSLQVGLGNTIYF. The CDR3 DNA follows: TGTGCCAGCAGCTTGCAAGTGGGGCTCGGAAACACCATATATTTT.

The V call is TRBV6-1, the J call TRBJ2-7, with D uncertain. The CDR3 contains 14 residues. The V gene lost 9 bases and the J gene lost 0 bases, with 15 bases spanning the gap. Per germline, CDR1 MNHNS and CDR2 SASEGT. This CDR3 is CASGFGRNSYEQYF. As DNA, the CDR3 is TGTGCCAGTGGTTTCGGCCGCAACTCCTACGAGCAGTACTTC.

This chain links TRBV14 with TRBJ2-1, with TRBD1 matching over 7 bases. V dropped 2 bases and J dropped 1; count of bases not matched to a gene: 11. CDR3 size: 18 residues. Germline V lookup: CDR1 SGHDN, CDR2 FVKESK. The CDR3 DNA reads TGTGCCAGCAGCCAAAGGGCACGGATCAGGGGGTCCTACAATGAGCAGTTCTTC. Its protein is CASSQRARIRGSYNEQFF.